The clone carrying this TCR beta chain was picked up one time. Its antigen is not known. The sample comes from a study of a mutant IDH1 vaccine in newly diagnosed glioma. The wider study: Patients began vaccination 4-6 weeks after radiotherapy alone, or with temozolomide cycles. Radiotherapy, temozolomide, or both had been given previously, and both were given to most.

The length of the CDR3 is 13 residues. Trimming left V 4 bases short and J 5 bases short, with 11 bases between. Per the germline V gene, CDR1 is WNHNN and CDR2 is SYGVQD (reference sequence). This sample's time point: week 5, during vaccination. A 20-mer mutant IDH1 peptide at 300 ug was injected subcutaneously with topical imiquimod. Donor tumors were new WHO grade 3 or 4 IDH1-mutant, ATRX-lost astrocytomas. Clones were read by immunoSEQ multiplex PCR, and TCRdb kept only the in-frame ones, dropping some. The sample has 56,000 or so clones, roughly 78% seen once. The specimen comprised PBMCs, sampled from a glioma patient whose treatment included an IDH1 peptide vaccine. The chain is built from TRBV10-1 and TRBJ1-1; weak D call: TRBD1 (5 bases). The source of this sequence is a woman in her 40s with glioma. The DNA for the CDR3 is TGCGCCAGCAGTGTTCAGGGTTCGACTGAAGCTTTCTTT. Its translation: CASSVQGSTEAFF.